This T cell receptor (beta chain) derives from a study of Graves' ophthalmopathy and Graves' hyperthyroidism. Study context: At initial diagnosis, peripheral blood was obtained, and this preceded any treatment.

Overall study findings and caveats: Most thyroid clonotypes expanded beyond 0.001 frequency were also found in blood. Sensitivity reached 87.88% and specificity about 80% for a 13-signature model separating ophthalmopathy from stable hyperthyroidism.

RNA transcripts provided the template for amplifying TCR beta CDR3 regions. First-round RT-PCR employed HTBI primers, with a second-round multiplex PCR after it. TCRdb re-derived calls from the multiplex PCR reads in MiXCR, one entry per CDR3 protein. The sample records hundreds of thousands of distinct CDR3 sequences, 20% to 25% being singletons. PBMCs were isolated from a roughly 10 ml sample of fresh peripheral blood. This clonotype was counted at least ten times. Its antigen is not identified. The germline V gene has CDR1 SGHRS and CDR2 YFSETQ. Losses at the gene ends were 0 bases for V and 5 bases for J; bases not matched to a gene: 14. The CDR3 runs to 18 residues.

The V and J genes are TRBV5-1 and TRBJ2-7; 10 bases are a match to TRBD1. The sample taken for sequencing was peripheral blood. This TCR came from a young woman with stable Graves' hyperthyroidism. Some clones in this sample may be carry-over from other donors' samples. CDR3 loop: CASSLVAWAGTGDDEQYF. Written as DNA, the CDR3 is TGCGCCAGCAGCTTGGTAGCATGGGCCGGGACAGGGGACGACGAGCAGTACTTC. Full variable domain (rest looked up from reference TRBV5-1 and TRBJ2-7): KAGVTQTPRYLIKTRGQQVTLSCSPISGHRSVSWYQQTPGQGLQFLFEYFSETQRNKGNFPGRFSGRQFSNSRSEMNVSTLELGDSALYLCASSLVAWAGTGDDEQYFGPGTRLTVT.